The 16 T cell receptor beta chains reported below all come from one sample, sequenced in a study of blood T cell repertoires in COVID-19. Assay: immunoSEQ multiplex PCR; the TCRdb copy retains only in-frame clones and omits some. The data hold roughly 190,000 clones, with about 91% observed a single time. What was sequenced was PBMCs or T cells enriched from blood (not recorded which). The receptors derive from a woman between 18 and 30 years old who had recovered from COVID-19.

J is TRBJ2-3 and V is TRBV19; 9 bases agree with TRBD2. V trimming: 4 bases; J trimming: 2 bases; junction bases outside the gene matches: 4. Germline CDR1 reads LNHDA; CDR2 reads SQIVND (reference sequence). The CDR3 has 15 amino acids. CDR3 coding DNA: TGTGCCAGTAGTAAAGCGGGAGGTTACACAGATACGCAGTATTTT. It encodes CASSKAGGYTDTQYF.

The chain is built from TRBV6-5 and TRBJ2-7, with 7 bases matching TRBD2. Unmatched junction bases numbered 6, after V lost 2 bases and J lost 2 bases. Germline V gene lookup returns CDR1 MNHEY and CDR2 SVGAGI. The CDR3 is 15 residues long. This chain's CDR3 is CASSYVGGSAYEQYF. The DNA for the CDR3 is TGTGCCAGCAGTTACGTTGGCGGGAGCGCCTACGAGCAGTACTTC.

The table lists this clone with a count of one. The J gene is TRBJ2-7, the V gene TRBV5-1; 10 bases are a match to TRBD2. The length of the CDR3 is 14 residues. J was trimmed by 2 bases and V by 4 bases; bases with no gene match: 3. Per germline, CDR1 SGHRS and CDR2 YFSETQ. CDR3 coding DNA: TGCGCCAGCAGCCCTAGCGGGGGCCCCTACGAGCAGTACTTC. As protein: CASSPSGGPYEQYF. The full variable domain, rest sourced from reference TRBV5-1 and TRBJ2-7, is KAGVTQTPRYLIKTRGQQVTLSCSPISGHRSVSWYQQTPGQGLQFLFEYFSETQRNKGNFPGRFSGRQFSNSRSEMNVSTLELGDSALYLCASSPSGGPYEQYFGPGTRLTVT.

The J gene is TRBJ2-1, the V gene TRBV3-1 (or the pseudogene TRBV3-2); TRBD2 matches at 12 bases. With 7 bases clipped from V and 4 bases from J, the junction kept 5 bases outside the gene matches. Per the germline V gene, CDR1 is LGHDT and CDR2 is YNNKEL (reference sequence). This CDR3 has 15 amino acids. The CDR3 bases are TGTGCCAGCATATCTAGCGGGAGGGCTTACAATGAGCAGTTCTTC. This encodes CASISSGRAYNEQFF.

J is TRBJ1-5 and V is TRBV5-4; D is perhaps TRBD1 (6 bases). The germline gives CDR1 SGHNT, CDR2 YYREEE (reference sequence). V lost 2 bases to trimming and J lost 0 bases, with 6 bases between them. This CDR3 comprises 14 residues. CDR3 DNA sequence: TGTGCCAGCAGCTTACAGGGTAGCAATCAGCCCCAGCATTTT. It encodes CASSLQGSNQPQHF.

The chain is built from TRBV10-3 and TRBJ2-7; TRBD1 agrees at 9 bases. The germline CDR1 and CDR2 sequences are ENHRY and SYGVKD. The trim removed 8 bases at V and 3 bases at J, leaving 5 bases unmatched. The CDR3 runs 13 residues. The CDR3 DNA sequence: TGTGCCATCCGGACAGGGGCGCGCTACGAGCAGTACTTC. Residues: CAIRTGARYEQYF.

The gene calls are TRBV12-3 or TRBV12-4 and TRBJ1-3; the D gene is possibly TRBD1 (6 bases). The CDR3 loop spans 13 amino acids. V was shortened by 3 bases and J by 5 bases, with 8 bases between the two germline ends. The CDR3 spells CASSLTGRNTIYF. In DNA, the CDR3 is TGTGCCAGCAGTTTGACAGGAAGAAACACCATATATTTT.

The chain joins TRBV3-1 (or the pseudogene TRBV3-2) to TRBJ1-1, with a possible D match to TRBD1 (5 bases). CDR3 length equals 16 residues. CDR1 and CDR2 (germline): LGHDT, YNNKEL (reference sequence). Between the trimmed V and J ends, which lost 5 bases and 2 bases, there was a span of 18 bases. The CDR3 DNA reads TGTGCCAGCAGCTCTGCGACAGCCCCAGTAAACACTGAAGCTTTCTTT. Translating gives CASSSATAPVNTEAFF.

The genes are TRBV7-9 and TRBJ1-2, with a possible D match to TRBD1 (5 bases). V lost 5 bases to trimming and J lost 3 bases, with 10 bases between them. CDR3 length equals 13 residues. Germline V gene lookup returns CDR1 SEHNR and CDR2 FQNEAQ (reference sequence). For the CDR3, the DNA is TGTGCCAGCAGCCCCAGGGAGGACTATGGCTACACCTTC. Its protein product is CASSPREDYGYTF.

The chain has TRBV12-1 and TRBJ2-1; TRBD1 is taken as the D call from the table, unchecked against the DNA. TRBV12-1 is flagged as a pseudogene. The CDR3 runs to 18 residues. The CDR3 region is CASSFSPPGTGGEGEQFF. Written as DNA, the CDR3 is TGTGCCAGCAGCTTTTCCCCCCCAGGGACAGGGGGCGAGGGTGAGCAGTTCTTC.

The chain employs TRBV10-3 and TRBJ1-5, with 11 positions matching TRBD1. CDR1 is ENHRY, CDR2 SYGVKD, per germline. The CDR3 has 17 residues. The ends lost 3 bases at V and 7 bases at J; junction bases unmatched: 11. The CDR3 loop reads CAISETGTGGLGQPQHF. The CDR3 DNA sequence: TGTGCCATCAGTGAAACCGGGACAGGGGGGCTCGGGCAGCCCCAGCATTTT.

V gene TRBV5-6 combines with J gene TRBJ1-5; D ambiguous. V lost 1 base and J 0 bases, leaving 5 bases between the germline ends. Germline CDR1 and CDR2: SGHDT and YYEEEE. The CDR3 runs to 14 residues. CDR3 sequence (DNA): TGTGCCAGCAGCTTGTCACATAGCAATCAGCCCCAGCATTTT. Translation: CASSLSHSNQPQHF.

The chain carries TRBV18 and TRBJ2-2, with 8 bases identical to TRBD1. With V trimmed by 3 bases and J by 4 bases, 10 bases remained unmatched. Germline CDR1 reads KGHSH; CDR2 reads LQKENI. CDR3 length: 17 residues. This CDR3 is CASSPRGRDRSTGELFF. The CDR3 DNA sequence: TGTGCCAGCTCACCCCGAGGCCGGGACAGGTCCACCGGGGAGCTGTTTTTT.

Here the CDR3 reads CASRPWDRLYNEQFF. The CDR3 nucleotides are TGTGCCAGCAGACCTTGGGACAGACTATACAATGAGCAGTTCTTC. The rearrangement links TRBV27 to TRBJ2-1, with 7 bases matching TRBD1. Per the germline V gene, CDR1 is MNHEY and CDR2 is SMNVEV (reference sequence). The V and J ends lost 6 bases and 4 bases, in that order; junction bases with no gene match: 9. The CDR3 runs 15 residues.

This clone was seen only once. The chain has TRBV5-1 and TRBJ2-7; no firm D call. CDR3 size: 13 residues. The V gene lost 5 bases and the J gene lost 3 bases, with 12 bases spanning the gap. Germline V gene sequence: CDR1 SGHRS, CDR2 YFSETQ. As DNA, the CDR3 is TGCGCCAGCAGACTCGAGACAAACTACGAGCAGTACTTC. Translating gives CASRLETNYEQYF.

The chain carries TRBV5-1 and TRBJ2-6; TRBD2 might be the D (5 bases). The CDR3 sequence is 20 residues long. V lost 0 bases and J lost 0, with 19 bases in between. The germline gives CDR1 SGHRS, CDR2 YFSETQ. The DNA for the CDR3 is TGCGCCAGCAGCTTGGAGACTCCTCTTGGGAGTAGCTCTGGGGCCAACGTCCTGACTTTC. Translating it yields CASSLETPLGSSSGANVLTF.